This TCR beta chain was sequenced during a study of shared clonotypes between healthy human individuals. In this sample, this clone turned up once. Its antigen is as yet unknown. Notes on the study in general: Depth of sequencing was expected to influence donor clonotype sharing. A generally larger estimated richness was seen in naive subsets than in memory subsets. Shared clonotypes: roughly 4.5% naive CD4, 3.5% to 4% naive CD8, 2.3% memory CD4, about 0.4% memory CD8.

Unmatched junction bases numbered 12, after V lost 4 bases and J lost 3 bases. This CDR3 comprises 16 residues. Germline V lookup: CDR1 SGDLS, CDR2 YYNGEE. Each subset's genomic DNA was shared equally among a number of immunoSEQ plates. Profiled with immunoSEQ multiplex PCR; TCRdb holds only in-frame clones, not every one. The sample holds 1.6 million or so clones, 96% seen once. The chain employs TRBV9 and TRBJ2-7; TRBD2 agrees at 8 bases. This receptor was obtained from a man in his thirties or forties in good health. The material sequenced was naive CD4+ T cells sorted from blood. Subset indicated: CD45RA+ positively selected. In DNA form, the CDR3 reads TGTGCCAGCAGCCCCCGGCATAGCGGGAAAGTCTACGAGCAGTACTTC. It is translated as CASSPRHSGKVYEQYF.